The source of this T cell receptor (beta chain) is a study of control samples from healthy donors and cancer patients. Data came from immunoSEQ multiplex PCR; TCRdb stores just in-frame clones and leaves some out. The repertoire holds tens of thousands of clones, with approximately 90% as singletons. Sequencing was done on a sample of blood. This clonotype was obtained from a woman aged 18-29 years in good health.

The CDR3 region is CASSQDSISLREQYF. The DNA of the CDR3 is TGTGCCAGCAGCCAAGATTCCATCTCCCTAAGGGAGCAGTACTTC. The chain couples TRBV14 to TRBJ2-7; no reliable D call. V was clipped by 0 bases and J by 7 bases, with 16 bases between them. There are 15 residues in the CDR3. CDR1 and CDR2 (germline): SGHDN, FVKESK.